The present entry profiles one T cell receptor beta chain with its context. Its specificity is not known. The same CDR3 can be traced to other DNA sequences in this sample. The data are from a study of shared clonotypes between healthy human individuals. At the level of the study: Three CD4 naive, three CD4 memory, two CD8 naive and one CD8 memory plate were used per donor.

Points from the study as a whole: In having few donors, the study represented limited genetic and exposure-history diversity.

V was clipped by 0 bases and J by 0 bases; unmatched bases: 3. This CDR3 is built from 15 residues. In germline, CDR1 is SGHRS, CDR2 YFSETQ. TCRdb's table, derived via immunoSEQ multiplex PCR, lists solely in-frame clones and lacks some. The sample yields a few million clones, more than 90% seen once. The study separated CD4+ cells into CD45RA+ naive and CD45RA-negative memory subsets. Sequencing was performed on naive CD4+ T cells sorted from blood. The subset was: CD45RA+ positively selected. The chain carries TRBV5-1 and TRBJ2-7, with 7 positions matching TRBD2. This receptor was obtained from a man between 18 and 35 years old in good health. CDR3 sequence reads: CASSLAGTNSYEQYF. In nucleotides, the CDR3 is TGCGCCAGCAGCTTGGCTGGGACTAACTCCTACGAGCAGTACTTC.